This T cell receptor (beta chain) was found in a study of shared clonotypes between healthy human individuals (dated by TCRdb to 2018 to 2020). Regarding the research as a whole: A few men and a couple of women, aged 18 to 49 years, made up the cohort. For each donor, CD4 naive and CD4 memory were each run on three plates, CD8 naive on two plates, and CD8 memory on one plate. Blood TCR repertoires of five healthy adults were deeply sequenced to estimate repertoire size and the extent of clonotype sharing between individuals. To increase sequencing depth and limit assay-specific biases, TCR repertoire library preparation and sequencing were carried out by different laboratories using diverse techniques. Each donor's leukapheresis produced roughly between roughly 0.94 and 9.5 billion PBMCs. The full study reports these points: Compared with non-shared clonotypes, the clonotypes found in all four sorted-subset donors had higher generation probabilities. Sampling was limited to blood, and TCR repertoires in tissue likely differ from TCR repertoires in blood. Because the study included only a small number of donors, the genetic and exposure-history diversity represented was limited. Pairwise subsampling led to the expectation that sequencing depth would affect the degree of clonotype sharing among donors. Sharing across a few donors was observed for around 4.8% of naive CD4, about 3.2% of naive CD8, over 2% of memory CD4, and around 0.42% of memory CD8 clonotypes. Incomplete sequencing was indicated by rarefaction of sorted-subset datasets, despite the large sequencing depth. Naive subsets generally had larger estimated clonotype richness than memory subsets.

The trim is 5 bases for V and 2 bases for J, with a gap of 15 bases between the germline ends. Spanning cysteine to phenylalanine, the CDR3 consists of 15 amino acids. The entry retains the CDR3 DNA only, 45 bases that are in frame from base 1. CDR1 and CDR2, per the germline V gene, are SGHAT and FQNNGV. Of note for this clone: No antigen is known for it. The input lacks base qualities; no much larger clone sits a single base away.

CD8 naive samples were CD45RO-negative cells positively selected for CCR7, giving a CD45RA+CCR7+ population that excluded TemRA cells. Donors were healthy HIV-negative adults with no recently reported acute infections or vaccinations. All donors were Caucasian adults living in Nashville, Tennessee, USA. Blood was obtained by leukapheresis, after which PBMCs were separated by Ficoll-Histopaque density gradient centrifugation and cryopreserved in liquid nitrogen vapor phase. Analytical flow cytometry was used to check the purity and quantity of every magnetically sorted T cell population. Genomic DNA was isolated from every sorted fraction and measured by UV absorbance on a Nanodrop 2000c. TCR CDR3 regions were amplified from genomic DNA by multiplex PCR using the deep immunoSEQ assay. Genomic DNA extracted from each cell subset was distributed evenly over all wells of several immunoSEQ 96-well plates, and each plate served as one replicate. Each replicate PCR for sorted subsets received about 200 ng genomic DNA, equal to tens of thousands of T cell genomes. The purified libraries were quantified using a Qubit 3.0 fluorometer, sized with a Bioanalyzer 2100, and then quantified again using the KAPA Library Quantification kit. Each immunoSEQ 96-well plate was sequenced on its own single-read 150-cycle Illumina NextSeq 550 flow cell. The paper's processing steps were these. Because only junctional sequences without quality scores were contained in the immunoSEQ output, filtering matching that applied to full-length reads could not be performed. Sequences were annotated with PyIR, a Python wrapper for IgBLAST v1.9, and V/J genes and CDR3 were assigned using IMGT germline references. Reads with weak V/J assignments (E-value above 1e-6), missing CDR3, stop codons, out-of-frame junctions, or ambiguous translated residues were removed. V3J clonotypes were defined as sequences sharing the same inferred V gene, J gene, and CDR3 amino acid sequence. The percentage overlap between two repertoires was calculated by dividing the number of shared unique clonotypes by the size of the smaller repertoire. Repertoire richness was assessed with RTK rarefaction, the Chao1 estimator, and Recon v2.1 estimates of unobserved clonotypes. Generation probabilities were computed with OLGA for all TCRbeta clonotypes obtained by the gDNA method from four donors. Imported from immuneACCESS, the table was reduced by TCRdb to in-frame sequences with V and J called. These copies leave out some clones; in studies compared against another copy, an unresolved V gene accounts for under half, and the cause of the remainder is not known. V and J calls and clone size are those listed in that table; D and trimming were worked out from the DNA. The table for this sample lists about 590,000 clones; about 95% of them were counted only once. The ten most abundant clones make up 0.09% to 0.13% of the sample.

In this chain, TRBV11-2 is recombined with TRBJ2-5, and possibly TRBD2, on 5 matching bases. This TCR derives from a woman aged 25 to 45 in good health. Sequencing was carried out using naive CD8+ T cells sorted from blood. What the cell subset or site label conveys for this sample: CD45RA+CCR7+. CDR3 loop: CASSPSGWVQETQYF. The sequence in DNA is TGTGCCAGCAGCCCCTCGGGGTGGGTTCAAGAGACCCAGTACTTC.